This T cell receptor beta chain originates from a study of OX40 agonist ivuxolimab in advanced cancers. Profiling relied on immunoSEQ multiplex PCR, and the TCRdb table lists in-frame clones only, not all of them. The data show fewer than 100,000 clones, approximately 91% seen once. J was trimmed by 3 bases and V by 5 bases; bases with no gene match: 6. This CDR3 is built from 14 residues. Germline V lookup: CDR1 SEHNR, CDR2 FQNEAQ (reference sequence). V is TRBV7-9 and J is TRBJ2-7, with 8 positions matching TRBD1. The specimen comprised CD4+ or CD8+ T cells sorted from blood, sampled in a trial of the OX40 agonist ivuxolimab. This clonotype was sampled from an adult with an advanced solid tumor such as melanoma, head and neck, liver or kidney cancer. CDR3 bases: TGTGCCAGCAGCGACGGGACAGGTGTCTACGAGCAGTACTTC. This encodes CASSDGTGVYEQYF.